The source of this TCR beta chain is a study of post-analysis software for immune sequencing data. The germline V gene encodes CDR1 SGHTA and CDR2 FQGNSA. Trimming removed 6 bases from V and 3 bases from J, with 3 bases in between. This CDR3 has 11 residues. To note about this clonotype: Its antigen is undetermined.

Unique molecular identifiers tagged the TCR beta cDNA libraries. A single record per CDR3 protein comes from TCRdb applying MiXCR to the PCR reads. The sample holds hundreds of thousands of distinct CDR3 sequences, roughly three fifths seen once. Findings and caveats of the study: Five TRBV segments, including TRBV5-6, TRBV5-1 and TRBV20-1, were more frequent in patients than controls.

The V and J genes are TRBV7-2 and TRBJ2-1; no clear D gene. The TCR originated in a girl aged 2 to 9 with multiple sclerosis. Sequenced: blood. In DNA, the CDR3 is TGTGCCAGCAGAAACTACAATGAGCAGTTCTTC. It codes for CASRNYNEQFF. The whole variable domain, remainder taken from reference TRBV7-2 and TRBJ2-1, is GAGVSQSPSNKVTEKGKDVELRCDPISGHTALYWYRQSLGQGLEFLIYFQGNSAPDKSGLPSDRFSAERTGGSVSTLTIQRTQQEDSAVYLCASRNYNEQFFGPGTRLTVL.